This TCR beta chain was retrieved from a study of cytomegalovirus exposure and HLA in healthy donors. A multiplex PCR was run with 60 Vbeta primers and 13 Jbeta primers. Method: immunoSEQ multiplex PCR; TCRdb's copy keeps in-frame clones and lacks some. The sample carries about 150,000 clones, roughly 80% recorded once. In regard to this clone: What it binds is not known.

The CDR3 extends over 14 amino acids. The V and J ends lost 6 bases and 5 bases, in that order; junction bases with no gene match: 6. Germline lookup yields CDR1 MNHEY and CDR2 SVGAGI. Notes on the study in general: The listing of roughly 160 TCR beta chains classed them as cytomegalovirus-associated. A later analysis found that most CMV-associated TCR beta chains appeared HLA-restricted. Reportedly, diagnosis of cytomegalovirus status by the classifier showed high specificity and sensitivity. For most TCR sequences rarity was the rule, although some public TCRs occurred in many donors.

Sequencing input: PBMCs. This TCR was sampled from a man in his forties or fifties in good health and CMV-seronegative. The chain links TRBV6-5 to TRBJ2-2; 7 positions match TRBD1. The CDR3 loop reads CASSYDRETGELFF. The CDR3 DNA reads TGTGCCAGCAGCTACGACAGGGAAACCGGGGAGCTGTTTTTT.